These T cell receptor beta chains were read from a single sample in a study of T cell repertoires in aging, cancer and after chemotherapy. MiXCR, run by TCRdb on the multiplex PCR reads, gives a single entry per CDR3 protein. This sample yields some 5,000 distinct CDR3 sequences, of which 20% are seen a single time; just over 9% belongs to the top ten. The sequenced sample was blood. These TCRs come from a human donor in good health. The donor label of this sample is uncertain. Both conserved end residues are part of each CDR3. A D gene is named only where the DNA matches it firmly.

d_call,v_call,j_call,cdr3_aa
TRBD2,TRBV5-4,TRBJ2-3,CASRKVGPGGVSTDTQYF
-,TRBV11-2,TRBJ1-6,CASSLGPYINNSPLHF
TRBD1,TRBV12-3/TRBV12-4,TRBJ1-1,CASSPGQTYTEAFF
-,TRBV27,TRBJ2-3,CASSLSPYRAGASTDTQYF
-,TRBV5-8,TRBJ2-1,CASNHGEPGEVRNEQFF
-,TRBV5-1,TRBJ2-1,CASLASGGHYNEQFF
-,TRBV27,TRBJ2-5,CASSVTGRLYQETQYF
TRBD1,TRBV24-1,TRBJ1-5,CATGQGAGQPQHF
-,TRBV20-1,TRBJ2-7,CSARDDYEQYF
TRBD2,TRBV20-1,TRBJ2-5,CSILTGGPGVTQYF
TRBD1,TRBV30,TRBJ2-7,CAFGTGGIYEQYF
-,TRBV18,TRBJ1-5,CASSPQGPGDQPQHF
TRBD2,TRBV27,TRBJ2-3,CASSLGRGGDTQYF
-,TRBV19,TRBJ2-5,CASSIRATGTETQYF
-,TRBV19,TRBJ2-1,CASSSNPGGEQFF
TRBD2,TRBV6-1,TRBJ2-3,CASSEASGGARTQYF
-,TRBV27,TRBJ2-7,CASSLLVSSYEQYF
-,TRBV19,TRBJ2-7,CASKGWDSYEQYF
-,TRBV6-4,TRBJ1-2,CASSDTPQAPWYGYTF
-,TRBV7-9,TRBJ2-2,CASSLVGAVTGELFF
TRBD1,TRBV14,TRBJ2-7,CASSLIRDRGYTYEQYF
-,TRBV6-1,TRBJ2-5,CASSEAGGETQYF
-,TRBV19,TRBJ2-6,CASSKQQGSSGANVLTF
-,TRBV6-5,TRBJ1-6,CASSPQGFNSPLHF
-,TRBV6-1,TRBJ2-2,CASSAGEAGELFF
TRBD2,TRBV27,TRBJ2-1,CASSLTSGRPYNEQFF
-,TRBV6-2/TRBV6-3,TRBJ1-5,CASSYQAGAGAQPQHF